The 29 T cell receptor beta chains below all came from one sample that was sequenced in a study of low-dose radiotherapy and immunotherapy resistance in tumors. The time point denotes: after trial treatment. Treatment given: LDRT plus nivolumab, ipilimumab, low-dose cyclophosphamide and aspirin (RACIN trial). First-strand cDNA relied on TRAV- and TRBV-specific primers spanning alpha and beta chains. Amplification of TCRs used a constant-region primer and V-primer adapter for roughly 20 PCR cycles. Via MiXCR, TCRdb re-called the reads, giving one row per CDR3 protein. The sample lists more than 90,000 distinct CDR3 sequences, roughly 20% occurring once. Material: PBMCs, obtained after low-dose radiotherapy plus immunotherapy. These TCRs come from a male donor with prostate cancer.

At least ten counts were recorded for this clonotype. The chain is built from TRBV7-9 and TRBJ2-1; no definite D call. The CDR3 is 11 amino acids. Per germline, CDR1 SEHNR and CDR2 FQNEAQ (reference sequence). V shed 6 bases and J shed 9 bases, with 9 bases lying between them. CDR3 loop: CASRSNGEQFF. DNA for the CDR3: TGTGCCAGCAGGTCCAACGGTGAGCAGTTCTTC. Drawing the rest from reference TRBV7-9 and TRBJ2-1, the complete variable domain is DTGVSQNPRHKITKRGQNVTFRCDPISEHNRLYWYRQTLGQGPEFLTYFQNEAQLEKSRLLSDRFSAERPKGSFSTLEIQRTEQGDSAMYLCASRSNGEQFFGPGTRLTVL.

This chain links TRBV12-3 or TRBV12-4 with TRBJ2-4; tentative D call: TRBD1 (6 bases). Trimming removed 4 bases at V and 1 base at J, with 14 bases between. The CDR3 totals 16 residues. CDR3 coding DNA: TGTGCCAGCAGTTGGGACACCTGGAACGCCAAAAACATTCAGTACTTC. This sequence encodes CASSWDTWNAKNIQYF.

This clonotype has ten or more counts. The chain is built from TRBV6-2 or TRBV6-3 and TRBJ2-1; D uncertain. Germline CDR1 MNHEY, CDR2 SVGEGT. This CDR3 is 16 amino acids long. Deletions cut 4 bases from V and 4 bases from J, with 17 bases between. DNA for the CDR3: TGTGCCAGCAGTTCGATTAACCACCTGGAATACAATGAGCAGTTCTTC. Protein sequence: CASSSINHLEYNEQFF.

This rearrangement joins TRBV6-2 or TRBV6-3 to TRBJ2-7; TRBD1 matches at 8 bases. The V segment lost 5 bases and the J segment 6 bases; nucleotides outside the gene matches: 12. Looked up from germline, CDR1 is MNHEY and CDR2 is SVGEGT. The CDR3 has 15 amino acids. CDR3 nucleotide sequence: TGTGCCAGCAGTCGCCGGGGACAGGAGGCCGTCGAGCAGTACTTC. Protein sequence: CASSRRGQEAVEQYF.

This clonotype was detected many times. CDR3 sequence: CASSQDGTVNTEAFF. The CDR3 DNA follows: TGCGCCAGCAGCCAAGATGGCACAGTTAACACTGAAGCTTTCTTT. This rearrangement joins TRBV4-1 to TRBJ1-1; no clear D. The CDR3 length is 15 residues. Germline values: CDR1 MGHRA, CDR2 YSYEKL. V dropped 0 bases and J dropped 2 bases, with 10 bases sitting between them.

In its sample, this clonotype was seen many times. The chain has TRBV5-6 and TRBJ2-5; 11 bases are a match to TRBD1. The CDR3 contains 17 residues. Trimming at V came to 3 bases and at J to 4 bases, leaving 11 bases not matched to a gene. Germline V lookup: CDR1 SGHDT, CDR2 YYEEEE. CDR3 coding DNA: TGTGCCAGCAGCTCTCCGGGACAGGGGGTTCTGAGAGAGACCCAGTACTTC. Its protein is CASSSPGQGVLRETQYF.

CDR3 amino acids: CASSLRTGGEKLFF. CDR3 nucleotides: TGTGCCAGCTCACTAAGGACCGGTGGGGAAAAACTGTTTTTT. This rearrangement joins TRBV18 to TRBJ1-4; D remains ambiguous. The V and J ends lost 4 bases and 8 bases respectively, with 14 bases between them. Per germline, CDR1 KGHSH and CDR2 LQKENI. The CDR3 is 14 amino acids.

In its sample, this clonotype was seen many times. The chain recombines TRBV11-2 with TRBJ2-7; the D call may be TRBD1 or TRBD2 (5 bases each). CDR3 length: 12 amino acids. V was cut by 3 bases and J by 7 bases, with 10 bases left in between. CDR1 is SGHAT, CDR2 FQNNGV, per germline. CDR3: CASSLGPWEQYF. DNA of the CDR3: TGTGCCAGCAGCTTGGGACCTTGGGAGCAGTACTTC.

In the case of this clonotype: Since a much larger clone is just one base distant, this may be a read error. CDR3 sequence: CAWRLAGGSEKTQYF. Written as DNA, the CDR3 is TGTGCCTGGAGGCTAGCGGGGGGTTCGGAAAAGACCCAGTACTTC. The V gene is TRBV30, the J gene TRBJ2-5; 11 bases map to TRBD2. This CDR3 spans 15 amino acids. The germline gives CDR1 GTSNPN, CDR2 SVGIG (reference sequence). V shed 3 bases, J shed 6 bases, and the junction held 9 bases outside the gene matches.

This clonotype was seen repeatedly, ten times or more. This sequence joins TRBV4-1 and TRBJ1-6; D call uncertain. This CDR3 has 15 residues. The V end lost 1 base, the J end lost 7 bases, and 11 bases lay between the germline ends. Germline V gene lookup returns CDR1 MGHRA and CDR2 YSYEKL. The CDR3, as DNA: TGCGCCAGCAGCCAAGTGGTGGTGGCCAATTCACCCCTCCACTTT. Protein product: CASSQVVVANSPLHF.

The rearrangement joins TRBV19 to TRBJ1-5; D is possibly TRBD1 (5 bases). The V gene's germline CDR1 is LNHDA and CDR2 SQIVND (reference sequence). The V end was cut by 8 bases, the J end by 0 bases, with 11 bases between. The CDR3 spans 14 residues. The chain's CDR3 is CASGGGYSNQPQHF. CDR3 DNA sequence: TGTGCCAGTGGGGGGGGATATAGCAATCAGCCCCAGCATTTT.

Many counts were recorded for this clonotype. Since a much larger clone is just one base distant, this may be a read error. This chain uses TRBV7-3 with TRBJ2-2; TRBD2 matches at 9 bases. From germline, CDR1 is SGHTA and CDR2 FQGTGA. The CDR3 spans 15 residues. The V segment lost 5 bases and the J segment 1 base; nucleotides outside the gene matches: 2. Written as DNA, the CDR3 is TGTGCCAGCAGCCCAGCGGGGGGGAACACCGGGGAGCTGTTTTTT. Translating it yields CASSPAGGNTGELFF.

The chain combines TRBV19 with TRBJ1-4; D not resolved. This CDR3 has 16 amino acids. Per the germline V gene, CDR1 is LNHDA and CDR2 is SQIVND (reference sequence). Trimming removed 4 bases at V and 0 bases at J, with 12 bases between. This CDR3 reads CASSTRSWSTNEKLFF. CDR3 coding DNA: TGTGCCAGTAGTACCCGATCTTGGTCAACTAATGAAAAACTGTTTTTT.

This chain uses TRBV11-2 with TRBJ2-5; no clear D. Trimming shortened V by 2 bases and J by 1 base, and 8 bases separated the two germline ends. This CDR3 region has 14 residues. Germline V gene sequence: CDR1 SGHAT, CDR2 FQNNGV. The CDR3 bases are TGTGCCAGCAGCTTAAACTACGGCCAAGAGACCCAGTACTTC. Amino acids: CASSLNYGQETQYF.

In its sample, this clonotype was seen many times. The chain is built from TRBV6-4 and TRBJ2-3; D is perhaps TRBD2 (6 bases). The CDR3 runs to 14 residues. V lost 3 bases, J lost 2 bases, and 9 bases lay in between. The germline V gene has CDR1 MRHNA and CDR2 SNTAGT. Here the CDR3 DNA reads TGTGCCAGCAGTGAACTAGCTTCCACAGATACGCAGTATTTT. It codes for CASSELASTDTQYF.

This clonotype was seen at least ten times. The chain links TRBV14 to TRBJ2-4; TRBD2 aligns across 8 bases. Trimming took 4 bases from V and 7 from J; bases not matched to a gene: 6. The CDR3 has 14 residues. The germline V gene encodes CDR1 SGHDN and CDR2 FVKESK. CDR3 DNA sequence: TGTGCCAGCAGCCCCCCGGGAGGGTGGAACATTCAGTACTTC. This codes for CASSPPGGWNIQYF.

In its sample, this clonotype was seen many times. The chain joins TRBV3-1 to TRBJ2-5, with 11 nucleotides matching TRBD1. The CDR3 is 15 residues long. V lost 5 bases, J lost 1 base, and 3 bases stayed unmatched. Germline V lookup: CDR1 LGHDT, CDR2 YNNKEL (reference sequence). The CDR3 DNA reads TGTGCCAGCAGCGCGGGACAGGGGGGCCAAGAGACCCAGTACTTC. Encoded protein: CASSAGQGGQETQYF.

This clonotype has a count of ten or more. The J gene is TRBJ2-3, the V gene TRBV6-6; 10 bases are shared with TRBD1. The J segment lost 7 bases and the V segment lost 4 bases, leaving 8 bases of the junction unmatched. This CDR3 comprises 15 residues. Germline CDR1 and CDR2: MNHNY and SVGAGI (reference sequence). CDR3 in amino acids: CASSSTGTGVHTQYF. CDR3 nucleotides: TGTGCCAGCAGTTCCACCGGGACAGGGGTCCATACGCAGTATTTT.

The table lists this clonotype with many counts. The chain has TRBV9 and TRBJ2-1, with 11 bases that match TRBD2. Germline V gene lookup returns CDR1 SGDLS and CDR2 YYNGEE. Trimming removed 0 bases from V and 9 bases from J; junction bases left unmatched: 5. This CDR3 spans 15 amino acids. The CDR3 loop is CASSVGSGGAVEQFF. The CDR3 DNA reads TGTGCCAGCAGCGTAGGTAGCGGGGGGGCCGTTGAGCAGTTCTTC.

This chain links TRBV5-1 with TRBJ2-1; D remains unclear. This CDR3 is built from 13 residues. Germline lookup yields CDR1 SGHRS and CDR2 YFSETQ. The V and J ends lost 4 bases and 3 bases respectively, with 8 bases between them. The CDR3 sequence is CASSGVVYNEQFF. As DNA, the CDR3 is TGCGCCAGCAGCGGAGTCGTCTACAATGAGCAGTTCTTC.

Ten or more counts support this clonotype. This chain joins TRBV20-1 and TRBJ2-3, with D perhaps TRBD2 (6 bases). Per germline, CDR1 DFQATT and CDR2 SNEGSKA (reference sequence). Trimming cost V 5 bases and J 2 bases, with 23 bases left between them. CDR3 length: 17 residues. For the CDR3, the DNA is TGCAGTGCTGACCCTCCAGGTGTTGCGGGGAACACAGATACGCAGTATTTT. Protein sequence: CSADPPGVAGNTDTQYF.

The rearrangement joins TRBV20-1 to TRBJ2-3, with D maybe TRBD1 (5 bases). The germline V and J ends were trimmed by 6 bases and 1 base, with 11 bases remaining between them. Germline V gene sequence: CDR1 DFQATT, CDR2 SNEGSKA (reference sequence). The CDR3 totals 13 residues. The CDR3 DNA sequence: TGCAGTGCCCCGGACACCGGCACAGATACGCAGTATTTT. Amino acid sequence: CSAPDTGTDTQYF.

The table lists this clonotype with many counts. The rearrangement links TRBV20-1 to TRBJ2-3; D is undetermined. Germline V gene data show CDR1 as DFQATT and CDR2 as SNEGSKA (reference sequence). V lost 0 bases and J lost 5, with 6 bases in between. The CDR3 sequence is 12 residues long. The CDR3 bases are TGCAGTGCTAGAGAGTGGCAAGATACGCAGTATTTT. Residues: CSAREWQDTQYF.

As regards this clonotype: A far bigger clonotype differs at one base, so this is likely a read error. The CDR3 reads CAVPRDAHYEQFF. The DNA of the CDR3 is TGTGCCGTACCCCGGGACGCCCACTACGAGCAGTTCTTC. The chain is built from TRBV6-4 and TRBJ2-1; D tentatively fits TRBD1 or TRBD2 (5 bases each). Trimming removed 11 bases at V and 10 bases at J, with 21 bases between. The CDR3 totals 13 residues. Germline CDR1 and CDR2: MRHNA and SNTAGT.

This clonotype was detected ten times or more. V and J are TRBV12-3 or TRBV12-4 and TRBJ2-1; 9 bases are a match to TRBD1. V shed 6 bases and J 4 bases; nucleotides not matched to a gene: 10. This CDR3 contains 16 residues. The CDR3 nucleotides are TGTGCCAGCAGGGACCGGACAGGGGAACTTTACAATGAGCAGTTCTTC. Protein: CASRDRTGELYNEQFF.

Only a few counts were recorded for this clonotype. V usage is TRBV12-3 or TRBV12-4 and J usage is TRBJ2-3; D uncertain. The CDR3 is 14 residues long. The germline V and J ends were trimmed by 6 bases and 0 bases, with 10 bases remaining between them. The DNA of the CDR3 is TGTGCCAGCAGGCCTGACGGAAGCACAGATACGCAGTATTTT. As protein: CASRPDGSTDTQYF.

This clonotype was seen many times. V is TRBV2 and J is TRBJ1-5, with D perhaps TRBD1 (6 bases). From germline, CDR1 is SNHLY and CDR2 FYNNEI. The V end was cut by 6 bases, the J end by 4 bases, with 22 bases between. This CDR3 comprises 17 residues. CDR3 sequence (DNA): TGTGCCAGCAGCCATGGGGGCGGGCAGGTTCATAATCAGCCCCAGCATTTT. Translating gives CASSHGGGQVHNQPQHF.

This clonotype was seen repeatedly, ten times or more. J is TRBJ1-5 and V is TRBV12-3 or TRBV12-4; D is possibly TRBD1 (6 bases). The CDR3 spans 14 residues. V shed 5 bases and J shed 2 bases, with 10 bases lying between them. CDR3 region: CASSKGGRNQPQHF. The CDR3, as DNA: TGTGCCAGCAGTAAGGGGGGCCGCAATCAGCCCCAGCATTTT.

Of note for this clonotype: Possible read error: a much larger clone is one base away. This rearrangement joins TRBV7-2 to TRBJ2-7; 14 nucleotides line up with TRBD2. Germline V lookup: CDR1 SGHTA, CDR2 FQGNSA. The CDR3 sequence is 16 residues long. J gave up 7 bases and V 5 bases, and 10 bases lay outside the gene matches. CDR3 in amino acids: CASSNTGTSGGSEQYF. The CDR3 nucleotides read TGTGCCAGCAGCAATACCGGGACTAGCGGGGGTAGTGAGCAGTACTTC. Combining the CDR3 with reference TRBV7-2 and TRBJ2-7 gives the whole variable domain GAGVSQSPSNKVTEKGKDVELRCDPISGHTALYWYRQSLGQGLEFLIYFQGNSAPDKSGLPSDRFSAERTGGSVSTLTIQRTQQEDSAVYLCASSNTGTSGGSEQYFGPGTRLTVT.